The 23 T cell receptor beta chains below all came from one sample that was sequenced in a study of identical twins. TCRdb re-derived calls from the 5' RACE reads in MiXCR, one entry per CDR3 protein. This table has 400,000 to 500,000 distinct CDR3 sequences, about a fifth appearing once. The source material was naive T cells sorted from blood. Receptors were obtained from a man between 45 and 60 years old in good health.

This clonotype was counted between two and nine times. V and J are TRBV7-2 and TRBJ2-1; 10 nucleotides match TRBD2. Per the germline V gene, CDR1 is SGHTA and CDR2 is FQGNSA. The CDR3 totals 19 residues. With V trimmed by 5 bases and J by 5 bases, 18 bases remained unmatched. CDR3 sequence (DNA): TGTGCCAGCAGCCGAGCGGCAACTAGCGGGACGCGACGACACAATGAGCAGTTCTTC. Protein product: CASSRAATSGTRRHNEQFF.

This clonotype was seen more than once but under ten times. The chain couples TRBV20-1 to TRBJ1-5, with D unclear. The CDR3 length is 17 residues. Trimming pared 7 bases from V and 0 bases from J, leaving 22 bases between. Germline V gives CDR1 DFQATT, CDR2 SNEGSKA (reference sequence). CDR3 sequence (DNA): TGCAGTGTTCTATCAGCCCGCAGTCTGGTTAGCAATCAGCCCCAGCATTTT. It is translated as CSVLSARSLVSNQPQHF.

In this sample, this clonotype turned up a few times. The chain carries TRBV4-3 and TRBJ2-5, with D perhaps TRBD1 (6 bases). CDR1 LGHNA and CDR2 YSLEER come from the germline V gene. V gave up 1 base and J gave up 0 bases, with 15 bases separating them. CDR3 size: 17 residues. CDR3 sequence: CASSQVWDIYYQETQYF. The CDR3 DNA is TGCGCCAGCAGCCAAGTATGGGACATCTACTACCAAGAGACCCAGTACTTC.

V is TRBV20-1 and J is TRBJ2-2; TRBD2 agrees at 11 bases. The germline V gene has CDR1 DFQATT and CDR2 SNEGSKA (reference sequence). V lost 2 bases to trimming and J lost 1 base; unmatched junction nucleotides: 6. The CDR3 runs to 17 residues. The CDR3 DNA sequence: TGCAGTGCTAGAAGCGGTCTAGCGGGGGGGAACACCGGGGAGCTGTTTTTT. This gives the protein CSARSGLAGGNTGELFF.

There are a few counts of this clonotype. This chain uses TRBV11-2 with TRBJ2-5; 7 bases are shared with TRBD2. The J segment lost 0 bases and the V segment lost 3 bases, leaving 4 bases of the junction unmatched. Per the germline V gene, CDR1 is SGHAT and CDR2 is FQNNGV. The CDR3 totals 15 residues. Here the CDR3 reads CASSLGSGYQETQYF. The DNA of the CDR3 is TGTGCCAGCAGCTTGGGTAGCGGGTACCAAGAGACCCAGTACTTC.

This clonotype showed up just a few times. In nucleotides, the CDR3 is TGTGCCAGCAGAACAGTCGGGTACAATGAGCAGTTCTTC. Amino acids: CASRTVGYNEQFF. The J gene is TRBJ2-1, the V gene TRBV6-1; no clear D. From germline, CDR1 is MNHNS and CDR2 SASEGT. The V end lost 6 bases, the J end lost 4 bases, and 10 bases lay between the germline ends. CDR3 length: 13 amino acids.

The table lists this clonotype with a few counts. The chain joins TRBV7-2 to TRBJ1-2, with 11 bases that match TRBD1. V was pared by 11 bases and J by 4 bases, with 6 bases of the junction left unmatched. The CDR3 consists of 13 residues. CDR1 is SGHTA and CDR2 is FQGNSA in the germline V gene. The CDR3 sequence: CAGGTGGSYGYTF. CDR3 sequence (DNA): TGTGCCGGGGGGACAGGGGGTAGCTATGGCTACACCTTC.

The sample holds many counts of this clonotype. The V and J genes are TRBV24-1 and TRBJ2-2; D is undetermined. The V gene lost 0 bases and the J gene lost 3 bases, with 1 base spanning the gap. Germline loops: CDR1 KGHDR, CDR2 SFDVKD. This CDR3 region has 13 residues. This chain's CDR3 is CATSDLHTGELFF. The CDR3 region has the DNA TGTGCCACCAGTGATTTGCACACCGGGGAGCTGTTTTTT.

This clonotype occurred once. CDR3 DNA sequence: TGTGCCAGCTCAGCTTCCCAGTTGTATAATTCACCCCTCCACTTT. This encodes CASSASQLYNSPLHF. J is TRBJ1-6 and V is TRBV18; D ambiguous. V shed 5 bases and J shed 4 bases, with 12 bases lying between them. This CDR3 spans 15 amino acids. Per the germline V gene, CDR1 is KGHSH and CDR2 is LQKENI.

The chain has TRBV3-1 and TRBJ2-7, with D possibly being TRBD1 or TRBD2 (5 bases each). This CDR3 comprises 13 residues. Germline CDR1 and CDR2: LGHDT and YNNKEL (reference sequence). V lost 3 bases, J lost 0 bases, and 6 bases lay in between. In nucleotides, the CDR3 is TGTGCCAGCAGCCAGGGGGTCTCCTACGAGCAGTACTTC. This encodes CASSQGVSYEQYF.

There are many counts of this clonotype. The chain couples TRBV4-3 to TRBJ2-1, with D possibly being TRBD2 (6 bases). CDR3 size: 17 residues. Germline V gene sequence: CDR1 LGHNA, CDR2 YSLEER. Trimming shortened V by 0 bases and J by 1 base, and 13 bases separated the two germline ends. The chain's CDR3 is CASSQDRVLASYNEQFF. The CDR3 region has the DNA TGCGCCAGCAGCCAAGATCGGGTACTAGCTTCCTACAATGAGCAGTTCTTC.

This clonotype was counted at least ten times. This chain uses TRBV29-1 with TRBJ2-3; TRBD2 matches at 11 bases. This CDR3 has 16 residues. The trim removed 1 base at V and 3 bases at J, leaving 6 bases unmatched. The germline CDR1 and CDR2 sequences are SQVTM and ANQGSEA. The CDR3 protein is CSVEGLAGSGTDTQYF. The CDR3 coding sequence is TGCAGCGTTGAAGGACTAGCGGGATCGGGTACAGATACGCAGTATTTT.

The sample holds many counts of this clonotype. Here the CDR3 reads CASSQAGTARQFF. The CDR3 coding sequence is TGTGCCAGCAGCCAGGCGGGGACAGCGAGGCAGTTCTTC. The chain is built from TRBV4-2 and TRBJ2-1, with D possibly TRBD1 on 7 matching bases. There are 13 residues in the CDR3. Germline V gives CDR1 LGHNA, CDR2 YNFKEQ. V was cut by 3 bases and J by 12 bases, with 15 bases left in between.

This clonotype has only a few counts. The chain recombines TRBV6-2 or TRBV6-3 with TRBJ2-3, with D possibly matching TRBD1 (6 bases). The germline V and J ends were trimmed by 6 bases and 5 bases, with 24 bases remaining between them. The CDR3 runs to 17 residues. The V gene's germline CDR1 is MNHEY and CDR2 SVGEGT. CDR3 nucleotides: TGTGCCAGCAGCTTAACCCAGGGGTTCAGTGGTGTAGATACGCAGTATTTT. Translated: CASSLTQGFSGVDTQYF.

The rearrangement links TRBV19 to TRBJ2-5; D uncertain. The CDR3 runs to 13 residues. CDR1 and CDR2 (germline): LNHDA, SQIVND (reference sequence). Trimming cost V 6 bases and J 5 bases, with 13 bases left between them. CDR3 DNA: TGTGCCAGTAGCCGAGTCCCGGATGAGACCCAGTACTTC. It translates to CASSRVPDETQYF.

J is TRBJ2-5 and V is TRBV5-1; 12 bases are shared with TRBD2. The CDR3 has 17 amino acids. Unmatched junction bases numbered 10, after V lost 4 bases and J lost 3 bases. Germline lookup yields CDR1 SGHRS and CDR2 YFSETQ. CDR3 bases: TGCGCCAGCAGCAAGAGACTAGCGGGAGAGGGCGAAGAGACCCAGTACTTC. Its translation is CASSKRLAGEGEETQYF.

The J gene is TRBJ2-7, the V gene TRBV10-3, with a possible D match to TRBD2 (6 bases). This CDR3 has 15 amino acids. The V gene lost 2 bases and the J gene lost 3 bases, with 14 bases spanning the gap. Germline values: CDR1 ENHRY, CDR2 SYGVKD. CDR3 loop: CAISEEAGLSYEQYF. The CDR3 nucleotides are TGTGCCATCAGTGAGGAGGCAGGACTAAGCTACGAGCAGTACTTC.

This clonotype has at least ten counts. The chain recombines TRBV5-5 with TRBJ2-1; either TRBD1 or TRBD2 may supply D (5 bases each). CDR1 and CDR2 (germline): SGHKS, YYEKEE (reference sequence). Trimming removed 1 base from V and 2 bases from J, with 10 bases in between. The CDR3 is 15 residues long. The CDR3 DNA reads as TGTGCCAGCAGCTTGCAGGGACCAACCTACAATGAGCAGTTCTTC. Protein sequence: CASSLQGPTYNEQFF.

A few counts support this clonotype. The chain couples TRBV6-1 to TRBJ2-3, with D tentatively TRBD1 (6 bases). In germline, CDR1 is MNHNS, CDR2 SASEGT. Trimming shortened V by 6 bases and J by 0 bases, and 16 bases separated the two germline ends. The CDR3 covers 16 residues. The CDR3 bases are TGTGCCAGCAGCCGCGGTGTGGGGGCGAGCACAGATACGCAGTATTTT. Encoded protein: CASSRGVGASTDTQYF.

The chain carries TRBV7-3 and TRBJ2-1, with D uncertain. V was trimmed by 8 bases and J by 12 bases, leaving 14 bases between them. The CDR3 has 11 residues. The V gene's germline CDR1 is SGHTA and CDR2 FQGTGA. The CDR3 loop reads CASGLGLAQFF. The CDR3 DNA follows: TGTGCCAGCGGGCTGGGGTTGGCGCAGTTCTTC.

This clonotype appeared a few times. The chain employs TRBV6-5 and TRBJ2-1; D is unclear. Germline V lookup: CDR1 MNHEY, CDR2 SVGAGI. The CDR3 runs to 14 residues. Trimming shortened V by 0 bases and J by 8 bases, and 11 bases separated the two germline ends. The CDR3 sequence is CASSYSPGYYEQFF. The CDR3 DNA sequence: TGTGCCAGCAGTTACTCGCCAGGATACTATGAGCAGTTCTTC.

This clonotype was found many times. This chain uses TRBV12-3 or TRBV12-4 with TRBJ2-1; 9 nucleotides agree with TRBD1. The V and J ends lost 6 bases and 6 bases, in that order; junction bases with no gene match: 6. This CDR3 comprises 14 residues. Here the CDR3 DNA reads TGTGCCAGCAGCCTACAGGGGGCACCCAATGAGCAGTTCTTC. This codes for CASSLQGAPNEQFF.

At least ten counts were recorded for this clonotype. J is TRBJ2-1 and V is TRBV5-1; no definite D call. Germline V gene lookup returns CDR1 SGHRS and CDR2 YFSETQ. V was pared by 4 bases and J by 10 bases, with 12 bases between. CDR3 length: 12 residues. CDR3 protein: CASSPHGKEQFF. The CDR3 nucleotides read TGCGCCAGCAGCCCCCACGGAAAGGAGCAGTTCTTC. Complete variable domain (other parts from reference TRBV5-1 and TRBJ2-1): KAGVTQTPRYLIKTRGQQVTLSCSPISGHRSVSWYQQTPGQGLQFLFEYFSETQRNKGNFPGRFSGRQFSNSRSEMNVSTLELGDSALYLCASSPHGKEQFFGPGTRLTVL.